Presented here are 24 T cell receptor beta chains from one specimen sequenced in a study of CD8+ T cells in alopecia areata (dated by TCRdb to the late 2010s). Library method: the immunoSEQ multiplex PCR assay. RNA was extracted from all samples and reverse transcribed into cDNA, which served as template for TCR sequencing. TCRdb re-hosts the immuneACCESS table, in-frame sequences only. Its copies lack some clones; in the studies checked, an unresolved V gene accounts for under half of them, and the cause for the rest is not known. The sample profile shows roughly 180,000 clones; about 63% of them were found once. In total, the top ten clones hold 1.7% of the sample. The time point label corresponds to: baseline before oral tofacitinib. This sample comprised CD4+ T cells sorted from blood, obtained at week 0. All receptors derive from a human donor with alopecia areata.

J is TRBJ1-6 and V is TRBV30; D might be TRBD1 (5 bases). This CDR3 contains 15 residues. V gave up 0 bases and J gave up 14 bases, with 20 bases separating them. Germline V gene sequence: CDR1 GTSNPN, CDR2 SVGIG (reference sequence). The CDR3 is CAWSVRRRDLGALHF. CDR3 bases: TGTGCCTGGAGTGTTCGGCGCAGGGACCTGGGGGCCCTCCACTTT. The complete variable domain, with remaining parts taken from reference TRBV30 and TRBJ1-6, reads SQTIHQWPATLVQPVGSPLSLECTVEGTSNPNLYWYRQAAGRGLQLLFYSVGIGQISSEVPQNLSASRPQDRQFILSSKKLLLSDSGFYLCAWSVRRRDLGALHFGNGTRLTVT.

V gene TRBV5-1 combines with J gene TRBJ1-6; no clear D. V lost 3 bases and J lost 7, with 20 bases in between. Germline assignment: CDR1 SGHRS and CDR2 YFSETQ. There are 17 residues in the CDR3. The CDR3 protein is CASSWVSGRGGNSPLHF. The CDR3 region has the DNA TGCGCCAGCAGCTGGGTTTCCGGGCGCGGAGGAAATTCACCCCTCCACTTT.

This chain joins TRBV30 and TRBJ2-1; the match to TRBD1 covers 7 bases. Germline lookup yields CDR1 GTSNPN and CDR2 SVGIG (reference sequence). The CDR3 runs 14 residues. With V trimmed by 8 bases and J by 5 bases, 12 bases remained unmatched. CDR3 sequence: CAGRDSGFDNEQFF. CDR3 sequence (DNA): TGTGCCGGCCGGGACAGCGGCTTCGACAATGAGCAGTTCTTC.

Concerning this clone itself: Other DNA sequences from this sample encode an identical CDR3 as well. The gene calls are TRBV29-1 and TRBJ1-2, with D possibly being TRBD1 (6 bases). The CDR3 loop spans 10 amino acids. CDR1 is SQVTM and CDR2 is ANQGSEA in the germline V gene. The ends were cut back, 4 bases at V and 6 bases at J, with 6 bases in the middle. The CDR3 DNA reads as TGCAGCGTTGGACAGGATGGCTACACCTTC. This encodes CSVGQDGYTF. The variable domain in full, with the rest retrieved from reference TRBV29-1 and TRBJ1-2, is SAVISQKPSRDICQRGTSLTIQCQVDSQVTMMFWYRQQPGQSLTLIATANQGSEATYESGFVIDKFPISRPNLTFSTLTVSNMSPEDSSIYLCSVGQDGYTFGSGTRLTVV.

The chain carries TRBV5-1 and TRBJ2-1; D possibly corresponds to TRBD1 (6 bases). Per germline, CDR1 SGHRS and CDR2 YFSETQ. The CDR3 sequence is 15 residues long. V was shortened by 2 bases and J by 8 bases, with 17 bases between the two germline ends. CDR3 nucleotides: TGCGCCAGCAGCTTACAGGGCCGGGTGTTTGATGAGCAGTTCTTC. Encoded protein: CASSLQGRVFDEQFF. Full variable domain (remainder filled in from reference TRBV5-1 and TRBJ2-1): KAGVTQTPRYLIKTRGQQVTLSCSPISGHRSVSWYQQTPGQGLQFLFEYFSETQRNKGNFPGRFSGRQFSNSRSEMNVSTLELGDSALYLCASSLQGRVFDEQFFGPGTRLTVL.

The chain couples TRBV19 to TRBJ2-1; 8 bases are a match to TRBD1. This CDR3 is 14 amino acids long. Germline V gives CDR1 LNHDA, CDR2 SQIVND (reference sequence). Trimming cost V 7 bases and J 6 bases; bases outside gene matches: 8. This CDR3 is CASKIRQGANEQFF. In DNA, the CDR3 is TGTGCCAGTAAGATCCGTCAGGGGGCCAATGAGCAGTTCTTC.

This clone showed up many times. The chain recombines TRBV6-4 with TRBJ2-3; 8 bases map to TRBD1. This CDR3 comprises 16 residues. The V gene end was trimmed by 0 bases and the J gene end by 1 base; junction bases not matched to a gene: 3. Germline V gives CDR1 MRHNA, CDR2 SNTAGT. The CDR3: CASSDSRGQGTDTQYF. The CDR3 DNA reads as TGTGCCAGCAGTGACTCGAGGGGACAGGGCACAGATACGCAGTATTTT.

The chain combines TRBV5-1 with TRBJ2-1; D is unclear. From germline, CDR1 is SGHRS and CDR2 YFSETQ. CDR3 size: 13 residues. Trimming cost V 4 bases and J 7 bases, with 12 bases left between them. The CDR3 protein is CASSDSFGNEQFF. CDR3 in DNA: TGCGCCAGCAGCGACTCCTTCGGGAATGAGCAGTTCTTC.

By share, this clone counts as medium-sized. The rearrangement uses TRBV7-2 and TRBJ2-7; 9 nucleotides match TRBD1. V shed 4 bases, J shed 0 bases, and the junction held 7 bases outside the gene matches. Germline V gives CDR1 SGHTA, CDR2 FQGNSA. The CDR3 sequence is 16 residues long. CDR3 sequence reads: CASSWAGTGSSYEQYF. The CDR3, as DNA: TGTGCCAGCAGCTGGGCCGGGACAGGGAGCTCCTACGAGCAGTACTTC.

This clone was counted between two and nine times. V usage is TRBV7-8 and J usage is TRBJ2-7; D remains ambiguous. This CDR3 comprises 16 residues. The V and J ends lost 5 bases and 2 bases respectively, with 19 bases between them. Per the germline V gene, CDR1 is SGHVS and CDR2 is FQNEAQ. CDR3: CASSPNDPLRTYEQYF. In nucleotides, the CDR3 is TGTGCCAGCAGCCCTAACGACCCTTTACGGACCTACGAGCAGTACTTC.

The chain joins TRBV29-1 to TRBJ2-3; tentative D call: TRBD1 (5 bases). Germline V lookup: CDR1 SQVTM, CDR2 ANQGSEA. Trimming removed 2 bases from V and 7 bases from J, with 13 bases in between. The CDR3 spans 13 residues. CDR3 region: CSVESRVLNTQYF. The DNA of the CDR3 is TGCAGCGTTGAAAGCAGGGTTTTGAATACGCAGTATTTT.

In the case of this clone: The sample contains more than one DNA sequence encoding this CDR3. The chain recombines TRBV29-1 with TRBJ2-7; the match to TRBD1 covers 12 bases. The V gene's germline CDR1 is SQVTM and CDR2 ANQGSEA. This CDR3 has 13 residues. J was trimmed by 5 bases and V by 6 bases; bases with no gene match: 5. CDR3 sequence (DNA): TGCAGCGTCCCGGGACAGGGGGCCCACGAGCAGTACTTC. It specifies CSVPGQGAHEQYF.

The V call is TRBV29-1, the J call TRBJ1-1, with TRBD1 matching over 7 bases. Germline trimming cut 7 bases from V and 6 bases from J; bases unmatched to any gene: 2. Germline V CDR1 and CDR2: SQVTM, ANQGSEA. This CDR3 is built from 10 residues. CDR3 in amino acids: CSAQGAEAFF. The CDR3 DNA reads as TGCAGCGCTCAGGGGGCTGAAGCTTTCTTT.

V usage is TRBV29-1 and J usage is TRBJ1-2, with D unresolved. The V end was cut by 1 base, the J end by 1 base, with 7 bases between. The CDR3 extends over 13 amino acids. Germline V gene lookup returns CDR1 SQVTM and CDR2 ANQGSEA. CDR3 sequence reads: CSVEVGVNYGYTF. CDR3 DNA sequence: TGCAGCGTTGAAGTCGGAGTTAACTATGGCTACACCTTC.

This chain uses TRBV30 with TRBJ2-1; 16 bases align to TRBD2. Looked up from germline, CDR1 is GTSNPN and CDR2 is SVGIG (reference sequence). The CDR3 covers 18 residues. V lost 1 base and J lost 7; bases outside the gene matches: 10. The DNA of the CDR3 is TGTGCCTGGAGTGAGGGACTAGCGGGGGGGCGGCGTGCAAATGAGCAGTTCTTC. The encoded protein is CAWSEGLAGGRRANEQFF.

The chain carries TRBV14 and TRBJ2-5, with D maybe TRBD1 (5 bases). The CDR3 contains 14 residues. Looked up from germline, CDR1 is SGHDN and CDR2 is FVKESK. V shed 4 bases and J shed 3 bases, with 12 bases lying between them. The chain's CDR3 is CASSLTGFEETQYF. The CDR3 nucleotides are TGTGCCAGCAGCCTTACAGGATTCGAAGAGACCCAGTACTTC.

The chain has TRBV9 and TRBJ2-3; no definite D call. CDR3 length: 15 residues. Germline assignment: CDR1 SGDLS and CDR2 YYNGEE. Trimming pared 4 bases from V and 6 bases from J, leaving 18 bases between. As DNA, the CDR3 is TGTGCCAGCAGCCCCCGATTAACCTCGGGTGATACGCAGTATTTT. Amino acid sequence: CASSPRLTSGDTQYF.

This clone occurred a few times. This sequence joins TRBV7-9 and TRBJ2-7; D perhaps matches TRBD1 (6 bases). CDR3 length equals 14 residues. Germline loops: CDR1 SEHNR, CDR2 FQNEAQ (reference sequence). The V end lost 0 bases, the J end lost 7 bases, and 13 bases lay between the germline ends. The CDR3 DNA reads as TGTGCCAGCAGCTTAGCGTGGGGGCTCGGGGAGCAGTACTTC. Translated: CASSLAWGLGEQYF.

The chain recombines TRBV15 with TRBJ2-5, with 9 bases fitting TRBD2. Trimming took 0 bases from V and 9 from J; bases not matched to a gene: 8. From germline, CDR1 is LNHNV and CDR2 YYDKDF (reference sequence). CDR3 length equals 15 residues. CDR3 DNA: TGTGCCACCAGCAGAGATAGCGGGGGAAAGGAGGCCCAGTACTTC. Protein sequence: CATSRDSGGKEAQYF.

V is TRBV19 and J is TRBJ1-2, with 7 bases aligning to TRBD1. Germline CDR1 LNHDA, CDR2 SQIVND (reference sequence). The CDR3 has 14 amino acids. The ends lost 4 bases at V and 8 bases at J; junction bases unmatched: 10. CDR3 region: CASSTRQGVGGYTF. CDR3 bases: TGTGCCAGTAGTACCAGACAGGGTGTAGGAGGCTACACCTTC.

This chain links TRBV5-1 with TRBJ1-1; D gene ambiguous. CDR1 SGHRS and CDR2 YFSETQ come from the germline V gene. The CDR3 loop spans 13 amino acids. V dropped 4 bases and J dropped 0 bases, with 7 bases sitting between them. CDR3 sequence: CASSAEMNTEAFF. For the CDR3, the DNA is TGCGCCAGCAGCGCCGAGATGAACACTGAAGCTTTCTTT.

The chain's CDR3 is CASSSGQDTQYF. The CDR3 coding sequence is TGCGCCAGCAGCTCTGGACAGGACACGCAGTATTTT. This chain links TRBV5-1 with TRBJ2-3, with 7 positions matching TRBD1. The CDR3 is 12 residues long. V dropped 3 bases and J dropped 9; count of bases not matched to a gene: 4. From germline, CDR1 is SGHRS and CDR2 YFSETQ.

There are a few counts of this clone. The chain carries TRBV30 and TRBJ1-2, with 9 nucleotides matching TRBD1. Germline assignment: CDR1 GTSNPN and CDR2 SVGIG (reference sequence). The CDR3 length is 17 residues. V was pared by 1 base and J by 6 bases, with 15 bases of the junction left unmatched. DNA of the CDR3: TGTGCCTGGAGTGGACCGGGCGGGACAGGGAAGTGGAATGGCTACACCTTC. As protein: CAWSGPGGTGKWNGYTF.

This chain connects TRBV30 to TRBJ2-6; possibly TRBD2 for D (6 bases). The germline V gene encodes CDR1 GTSNPN and CDR2 SVGIG (reference sequence). Trimming removed 0 bases at V and 2 bases at J, with 8 bases between. The CDR3 has 15 residues. The CDR3 sequence is CAWSVGGPGANVLTF. As DNA, the CDR3 is TGTGCCTGGAGTGTAGGAGGGCCTGGGGCCAACGTCCTGACTTTC.